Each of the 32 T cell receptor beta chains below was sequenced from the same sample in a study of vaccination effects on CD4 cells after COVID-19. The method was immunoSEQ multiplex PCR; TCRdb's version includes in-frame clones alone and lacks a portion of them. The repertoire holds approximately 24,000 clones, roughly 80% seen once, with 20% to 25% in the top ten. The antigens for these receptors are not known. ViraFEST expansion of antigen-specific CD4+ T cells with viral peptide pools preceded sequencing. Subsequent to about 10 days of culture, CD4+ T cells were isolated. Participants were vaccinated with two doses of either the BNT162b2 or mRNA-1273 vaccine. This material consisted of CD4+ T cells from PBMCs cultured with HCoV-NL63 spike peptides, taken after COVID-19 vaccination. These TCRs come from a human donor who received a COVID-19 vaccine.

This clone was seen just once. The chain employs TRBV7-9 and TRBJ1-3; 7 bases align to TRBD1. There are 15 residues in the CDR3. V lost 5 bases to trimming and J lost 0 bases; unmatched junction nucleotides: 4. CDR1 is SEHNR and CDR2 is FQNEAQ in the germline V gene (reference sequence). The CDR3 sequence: CASSGQVPSGNTIYF. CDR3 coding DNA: TGTGCCAGCAGCGGACAGGTCCCCTCTGGAAACACCATATATTTT.

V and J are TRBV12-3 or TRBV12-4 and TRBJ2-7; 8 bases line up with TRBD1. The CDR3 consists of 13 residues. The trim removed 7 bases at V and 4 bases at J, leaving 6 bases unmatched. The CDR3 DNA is TGTGCCAGCACCCTGGGACAGGTGTACGAGCAGTACTTC. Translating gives CASTLGQVYEQYF.

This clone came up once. The CDR3 region is CASSFRSQGTTEAFF. The CDR3 nucleotides are TGTGCCAGCAGCTTTCGATCTCAGGGGACCACTGAAGCTTTCTTT. The chain carries TRBV5-6 and TRBJ1-1; the D gene is possibly TRBD1 (6 bases). Germline CDR1 reads SGHDT; CDR2 reads YYEEEE. CDR3 length equals 15 residues. Trimming pared 2 bases from V and 4 bases from J, leaving 15 bases between.

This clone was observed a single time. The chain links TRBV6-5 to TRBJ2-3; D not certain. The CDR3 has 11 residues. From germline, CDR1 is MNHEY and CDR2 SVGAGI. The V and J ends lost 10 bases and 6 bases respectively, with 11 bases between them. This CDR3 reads CATIPGDTQYF. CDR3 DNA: TGTGCCACTATCCCCGGGGATACGCAGTATTTT.

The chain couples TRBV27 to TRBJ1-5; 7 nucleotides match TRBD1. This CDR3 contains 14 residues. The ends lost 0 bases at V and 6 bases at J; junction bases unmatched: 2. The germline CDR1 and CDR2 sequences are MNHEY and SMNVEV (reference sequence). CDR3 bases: TGTGCCAGCAGTTTATCGACAGGGAGTCAGCCCCAGCATTTT. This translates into CASSLSTGSQPQHF.

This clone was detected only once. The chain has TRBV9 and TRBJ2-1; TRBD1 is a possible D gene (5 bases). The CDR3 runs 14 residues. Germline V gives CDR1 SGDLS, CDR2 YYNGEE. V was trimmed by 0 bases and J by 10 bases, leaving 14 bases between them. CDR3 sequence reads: CASSVGVGAWEQFF. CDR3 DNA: TGTGCCAGCAGCGTAGGGGTAGGGGCCTGGGAGCAGTTCTTC.

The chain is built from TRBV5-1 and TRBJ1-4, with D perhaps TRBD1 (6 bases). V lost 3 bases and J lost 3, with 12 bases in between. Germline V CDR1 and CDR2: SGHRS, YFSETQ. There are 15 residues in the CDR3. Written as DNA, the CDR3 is TGCGCCAGCAGCTCCGGAGACAGGTCTAATGAAAAACTGTTTTTT. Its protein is CASSSGDRSNEKLFF. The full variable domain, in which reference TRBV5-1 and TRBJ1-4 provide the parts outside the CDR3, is KAGVTQTPRYLIKTRGQQVTLSCSPISGHRSVSWYQQTPGQGLQFLFEYFSETQRNKGNFPGRFSGRQFSNSRSEMNVSTLELGDSALYLCASSSGDRSNEKLFFGSGTQLSVL.

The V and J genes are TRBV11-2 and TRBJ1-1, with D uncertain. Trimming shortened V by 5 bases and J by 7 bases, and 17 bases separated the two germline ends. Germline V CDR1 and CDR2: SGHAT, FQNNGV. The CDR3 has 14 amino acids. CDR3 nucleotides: TGTGCCAGCAGCCTTCCGGAGCGGGGAGGTGAAGCTTTCTTT. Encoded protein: CASSLPERGGEAFF.

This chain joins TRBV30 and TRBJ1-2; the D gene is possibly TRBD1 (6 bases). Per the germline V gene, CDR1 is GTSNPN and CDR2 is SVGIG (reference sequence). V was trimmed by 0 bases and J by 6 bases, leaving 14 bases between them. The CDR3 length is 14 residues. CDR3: CAWSVFLGGHGYTF. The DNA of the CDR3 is TGTGCCTGGAGTGTATTTCTGGGGGGCCATGGCTACACCTTC.

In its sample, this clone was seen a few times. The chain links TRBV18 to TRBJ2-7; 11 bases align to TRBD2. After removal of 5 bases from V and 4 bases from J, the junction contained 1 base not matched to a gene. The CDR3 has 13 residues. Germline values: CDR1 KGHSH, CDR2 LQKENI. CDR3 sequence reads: CASSTSGSYEQYF. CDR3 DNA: TGTGCCAGCTCAACTAGCGGGAGTTACGAGCAGTACTTC.

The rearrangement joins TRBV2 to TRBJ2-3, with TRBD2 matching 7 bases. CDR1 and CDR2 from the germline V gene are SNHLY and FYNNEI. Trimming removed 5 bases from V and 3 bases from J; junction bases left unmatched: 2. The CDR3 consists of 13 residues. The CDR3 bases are TGTGCCAGCAGTCTCGGGGGGACAGATACGCAGTATTTT. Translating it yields CASSLGGTDTQYF.

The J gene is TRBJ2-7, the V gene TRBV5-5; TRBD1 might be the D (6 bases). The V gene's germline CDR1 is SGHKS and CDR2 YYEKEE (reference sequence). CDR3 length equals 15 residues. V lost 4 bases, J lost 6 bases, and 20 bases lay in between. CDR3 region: CASSLLTGNRAEQYF. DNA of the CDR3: TGTGCCAGCAGCCTTCTCACAGGGAATCGAGCCGAGCAGTACTTC.

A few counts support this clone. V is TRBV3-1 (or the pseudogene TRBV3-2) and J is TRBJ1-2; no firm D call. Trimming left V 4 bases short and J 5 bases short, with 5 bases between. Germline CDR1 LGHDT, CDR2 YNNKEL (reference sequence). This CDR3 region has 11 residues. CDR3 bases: TGTGCCAGCAGCCCCGGATATGGCTACACCTTC. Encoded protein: CASSPGYGYTF.

The CDR3 loop is CASSVGDRGKAGNTIYF. CDR3 nucleotides: TGCGCCAGCAGCGTAGGGGACAGGGGAAAAGCTGGAAACACCATATATTTT. The chain carries TRBV5-1 and TRBJ1-3, with 10 bases identical to TRBD1. V lost 4 bases to trimming and J lost 2 bases; unmatched junction nucleotides: 9. The germline V gene has CDR1 SGHRS and CDR2 YFSETQ. The CDR3 sequence is 17 residues long.

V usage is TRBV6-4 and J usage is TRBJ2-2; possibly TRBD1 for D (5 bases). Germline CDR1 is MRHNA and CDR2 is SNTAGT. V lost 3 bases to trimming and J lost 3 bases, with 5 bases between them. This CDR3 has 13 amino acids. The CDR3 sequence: CASSEGDTGELFF. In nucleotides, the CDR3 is TGTGCCAGCAGTGAAGGGGACACCGGGGAGCTGTTTTTT.

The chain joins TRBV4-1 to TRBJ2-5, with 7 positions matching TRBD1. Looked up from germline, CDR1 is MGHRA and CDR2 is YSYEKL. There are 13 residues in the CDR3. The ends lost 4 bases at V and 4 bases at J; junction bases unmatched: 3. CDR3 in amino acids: CASSRGGVETQYF. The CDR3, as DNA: TGCGCCAGCAGCCGAGGGGGCGTAGAGACCCAGTACTTC.

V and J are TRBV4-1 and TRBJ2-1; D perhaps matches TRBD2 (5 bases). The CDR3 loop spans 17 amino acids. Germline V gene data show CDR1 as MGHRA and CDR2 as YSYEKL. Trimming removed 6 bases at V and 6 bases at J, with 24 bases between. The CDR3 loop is CASRKSRAERSGNEQFF. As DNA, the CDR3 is TGCGCCAGCAGAAAATCTCGAGCGGAAAGAAGCGGCAATGAGCAGTTCTTC.

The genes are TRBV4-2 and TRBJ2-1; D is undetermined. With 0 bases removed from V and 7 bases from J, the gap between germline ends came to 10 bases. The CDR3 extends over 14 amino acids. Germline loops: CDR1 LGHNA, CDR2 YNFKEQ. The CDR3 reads CASSQDVVANEQFF. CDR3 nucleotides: TGTGCCAGCAGCCAAGACGTAGTGGCGAATGAGCAGTTCTTC.

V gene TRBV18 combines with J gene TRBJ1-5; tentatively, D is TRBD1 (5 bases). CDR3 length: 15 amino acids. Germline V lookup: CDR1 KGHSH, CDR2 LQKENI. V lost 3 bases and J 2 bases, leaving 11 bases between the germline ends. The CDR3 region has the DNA TGTGCCAGCTCACCTGCAGGGATCGGCAATCAGCCCCAGCATTTT. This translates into CASSPAGIGNQPQHF.

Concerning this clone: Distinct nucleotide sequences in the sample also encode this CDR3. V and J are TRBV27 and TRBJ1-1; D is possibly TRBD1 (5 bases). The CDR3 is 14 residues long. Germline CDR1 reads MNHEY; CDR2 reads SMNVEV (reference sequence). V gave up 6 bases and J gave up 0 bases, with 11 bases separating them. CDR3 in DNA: TGTGCCAGCAGCCGAGGGGCCGTGAACACTGAAGCTTTCTTT. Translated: CASSRGAVNTEAFF.

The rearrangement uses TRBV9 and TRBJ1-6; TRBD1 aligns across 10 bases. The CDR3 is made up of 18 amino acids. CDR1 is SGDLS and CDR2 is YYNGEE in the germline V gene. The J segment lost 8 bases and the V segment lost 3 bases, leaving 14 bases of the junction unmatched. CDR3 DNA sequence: TGTGCCAGCAGCGCCCCGGGACAGGGGTATCGGTTCGATTCACCCCTCCACTTT. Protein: CASSAPGQGYRFDSPLHF.

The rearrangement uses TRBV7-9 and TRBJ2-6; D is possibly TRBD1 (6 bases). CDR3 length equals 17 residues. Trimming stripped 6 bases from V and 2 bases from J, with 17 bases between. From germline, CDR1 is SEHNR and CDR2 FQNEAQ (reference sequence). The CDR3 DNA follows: TGTGCCAGCAGGCAATGGGGGCAGCTTACTGGGGCCAACGTCCTGACTTTC. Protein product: CASRQWGQLTGANVLTF.

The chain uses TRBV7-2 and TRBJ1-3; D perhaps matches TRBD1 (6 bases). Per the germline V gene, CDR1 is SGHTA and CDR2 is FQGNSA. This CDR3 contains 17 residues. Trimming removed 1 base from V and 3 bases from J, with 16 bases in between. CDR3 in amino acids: CASSLVEGGFSGNTIYF. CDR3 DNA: TGTGCCAGCAGCTTAGTTGAAGGGGGTTTTAGTGGAAACACCATATATTTT.

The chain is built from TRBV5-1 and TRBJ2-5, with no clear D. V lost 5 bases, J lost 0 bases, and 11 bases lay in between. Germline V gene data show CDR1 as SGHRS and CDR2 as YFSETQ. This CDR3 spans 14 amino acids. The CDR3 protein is CASSRDSNQETQYF. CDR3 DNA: TGCGCCAGCAGTCGAGACTCAAACCAAGAGACCCAGTACTTC.

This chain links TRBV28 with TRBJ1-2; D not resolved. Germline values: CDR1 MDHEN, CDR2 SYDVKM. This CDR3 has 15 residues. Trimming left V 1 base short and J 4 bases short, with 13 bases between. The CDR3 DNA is TGTGCCAGCAGTTTATTGACGGGGAGGGTCTATGGCTACACCTTC. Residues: CASSLLTGRVYGYTF.

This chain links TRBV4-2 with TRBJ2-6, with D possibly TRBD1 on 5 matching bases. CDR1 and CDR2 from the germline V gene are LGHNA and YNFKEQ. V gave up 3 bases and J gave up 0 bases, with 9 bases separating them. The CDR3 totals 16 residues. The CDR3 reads CASSHERGSGANVLTF. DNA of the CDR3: TGTGCCAGCAGCCACGAAAGGGGCTCTGGGGCCAACGTCCTGACTTTC.

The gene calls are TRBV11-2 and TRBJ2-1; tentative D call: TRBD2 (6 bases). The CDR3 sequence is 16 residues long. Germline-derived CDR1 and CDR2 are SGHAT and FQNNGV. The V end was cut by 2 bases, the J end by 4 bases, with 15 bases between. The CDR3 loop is CASSLRRWGVYNEQFF. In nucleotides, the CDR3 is TGTGCCAGCAGCTTACGTAGGTGGGGGGTTTACAATGAGCAGTTCTTC.

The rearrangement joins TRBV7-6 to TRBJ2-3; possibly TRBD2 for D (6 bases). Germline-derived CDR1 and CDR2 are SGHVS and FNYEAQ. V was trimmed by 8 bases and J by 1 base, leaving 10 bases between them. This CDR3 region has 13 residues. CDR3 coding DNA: TGTGCCAGCGGTCCGGGGGGCACAGATACGCAGTATTTT. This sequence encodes CASGPGGTDTQYF.

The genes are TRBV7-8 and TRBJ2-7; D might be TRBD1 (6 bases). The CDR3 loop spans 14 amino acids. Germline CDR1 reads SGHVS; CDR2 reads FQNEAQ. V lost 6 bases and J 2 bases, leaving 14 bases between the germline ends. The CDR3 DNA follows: TGTGCCAGCAGAAGGGAGACAGGTCCCTACGAGCAGTACTTC. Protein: CASRRETGPYEQYF. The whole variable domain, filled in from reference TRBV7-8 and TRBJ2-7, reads GAGVSQSPRYKVAKRGQDVALRCDPISGHVSLFWYQQALGQGPEFLTYFQNEAQLDKSGLPSDRFFAERPEGSVSTLKIQRTQQEDSAVYLCASRRETGPYEQYFGPGTRLTVT.

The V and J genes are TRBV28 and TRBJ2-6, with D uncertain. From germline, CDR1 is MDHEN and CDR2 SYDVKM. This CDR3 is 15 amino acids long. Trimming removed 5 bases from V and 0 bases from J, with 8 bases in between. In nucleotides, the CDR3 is TGTGCCAGCAGTCTACCCCACTCTGGGGCCAACGTCCTGACTTTC. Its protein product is CASSLPHSGANVLTF.

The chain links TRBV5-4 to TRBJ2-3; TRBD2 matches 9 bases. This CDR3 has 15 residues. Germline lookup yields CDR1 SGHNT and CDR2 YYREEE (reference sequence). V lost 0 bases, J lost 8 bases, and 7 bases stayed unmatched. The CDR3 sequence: CASSLDAGGPVTQYF. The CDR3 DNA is TGTGCCAGCAGCTTGGATGCGGGAGGGCCTGTTACGCAGTATTTT. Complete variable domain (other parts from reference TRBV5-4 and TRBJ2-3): ETGVTQSPTHLIKTRGQQVTLRCSSQSGHNTVSWYQQALGQGPQFIFQYYREEENGRGNFPPRFSGLQFPNYSSELNVNALELDDSALYLCASSLDAGGPVTQYFGPGTRLTVL.

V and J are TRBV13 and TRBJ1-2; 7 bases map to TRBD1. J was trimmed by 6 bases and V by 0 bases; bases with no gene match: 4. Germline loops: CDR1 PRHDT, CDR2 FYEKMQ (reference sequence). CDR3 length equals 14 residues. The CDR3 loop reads CASSLGDRNNGYTF. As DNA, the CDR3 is TGTGCCAGCAGCTTAGGGGACAGGAACAATGGCTACACCTTC.